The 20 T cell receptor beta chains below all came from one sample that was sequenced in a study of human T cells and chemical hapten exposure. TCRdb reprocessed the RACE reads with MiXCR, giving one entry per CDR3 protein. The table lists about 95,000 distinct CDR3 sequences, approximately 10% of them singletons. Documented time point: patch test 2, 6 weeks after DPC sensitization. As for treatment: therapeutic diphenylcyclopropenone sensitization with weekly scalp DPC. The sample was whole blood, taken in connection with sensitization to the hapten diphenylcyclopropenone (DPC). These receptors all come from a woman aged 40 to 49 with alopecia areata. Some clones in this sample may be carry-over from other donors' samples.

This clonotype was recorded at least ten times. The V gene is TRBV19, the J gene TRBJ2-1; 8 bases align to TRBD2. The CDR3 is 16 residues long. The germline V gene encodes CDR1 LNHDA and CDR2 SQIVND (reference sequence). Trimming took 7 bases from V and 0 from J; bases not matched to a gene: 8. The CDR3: CASNPAGAISYNEQFF. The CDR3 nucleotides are TGTGCCAGTAACCCAGCGGGGGCGATCTCCTACAATGAGCAGTTCTTC.

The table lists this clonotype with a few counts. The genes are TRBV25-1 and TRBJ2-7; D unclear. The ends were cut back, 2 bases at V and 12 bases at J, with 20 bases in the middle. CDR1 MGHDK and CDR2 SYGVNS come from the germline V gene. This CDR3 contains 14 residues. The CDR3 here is CASSEPGVPKGGYF. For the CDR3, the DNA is TGTGCCAGCAGTGAACCTGGCGTCCCGAAAGGCGGGTACTTC.

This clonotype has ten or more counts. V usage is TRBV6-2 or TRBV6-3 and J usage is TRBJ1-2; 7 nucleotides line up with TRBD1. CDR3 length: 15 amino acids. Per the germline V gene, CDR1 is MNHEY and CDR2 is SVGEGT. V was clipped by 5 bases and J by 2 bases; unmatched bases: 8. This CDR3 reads CASSQWTGKNYGYTF. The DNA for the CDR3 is TGTGCCAGCAGTCAGTGGACAGGAAAAAACTATGGCTACACCTTC.

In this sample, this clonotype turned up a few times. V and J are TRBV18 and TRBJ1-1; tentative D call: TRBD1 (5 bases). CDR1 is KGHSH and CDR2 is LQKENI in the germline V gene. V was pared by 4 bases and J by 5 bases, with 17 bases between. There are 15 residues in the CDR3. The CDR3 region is CASSQNTGPSTEAFF. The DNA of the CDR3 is TGTGCCAGCTCACAAAACACGGGACCTAGTACTGAAGCTTTCTTT.

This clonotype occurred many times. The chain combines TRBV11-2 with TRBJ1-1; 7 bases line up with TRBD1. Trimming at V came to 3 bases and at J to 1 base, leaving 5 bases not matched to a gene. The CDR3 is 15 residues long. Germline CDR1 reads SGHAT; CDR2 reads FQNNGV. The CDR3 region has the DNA TGTGCCAGCAGCTTGAGGGGGCGAGGGAACACTGAAGCTTTCTTT. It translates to CASSLRGRGNTEAFF.

CDR3 nucleotides: TGTGCCAGCAGCCAAGATATTGCTAGTTTGAATGAGCAGTTCTTC. Amino acids: CASSQDIASLNEQFF. This chain links TRBV14 with TRBJ2-1, with D unresolved. Trimming shortened V by 0 bases and J by 7 bases, and 13 bases separated the two germline ends. Germline CDR1 is SGHDN and CDR2 is FVKESK. CDR3 length: 15 residues.

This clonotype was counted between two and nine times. The CDR3 DNA follows: TGTGCCAGCAGGGGGACAGGGCTCGACTATGGCTACACCTTC. Its translation is CASRGTGLDYGYTF. The chain links TRBV6-1 to TRBJ1-2, with TRBD1 identical over 9 bases. The CDR3 has 14 residues. V dropped 6 bases and J dropped 3; count of bases not matched to a gene: 5. Germline V gives CDR1 MNHNS, CDR2 SASEGT.

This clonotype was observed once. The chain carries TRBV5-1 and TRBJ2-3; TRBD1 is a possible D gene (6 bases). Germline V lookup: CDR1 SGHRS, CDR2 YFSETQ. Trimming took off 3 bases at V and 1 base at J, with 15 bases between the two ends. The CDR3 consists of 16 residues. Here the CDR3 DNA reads TGCGCCAGCAGCTCGGACCCGGGACACCGCACAGATACGCAGTATTTT. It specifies CASSSDPGHRTDTQYF.

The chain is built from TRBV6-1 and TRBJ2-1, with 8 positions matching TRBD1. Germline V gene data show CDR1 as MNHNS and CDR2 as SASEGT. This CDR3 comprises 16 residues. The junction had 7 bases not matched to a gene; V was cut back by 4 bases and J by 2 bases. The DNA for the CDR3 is TGTGCCAGCAGTGCCCCGGACAGGGCCGCCTACAATGAGCAGTTCTTC. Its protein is CASSAPDRAAYNEQFF.

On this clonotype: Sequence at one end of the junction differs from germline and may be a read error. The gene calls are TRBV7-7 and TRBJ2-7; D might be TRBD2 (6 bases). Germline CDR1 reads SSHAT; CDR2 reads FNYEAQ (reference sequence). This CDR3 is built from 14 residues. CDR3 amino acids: CASSLGEAAPEQYF. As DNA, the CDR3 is TGTGCTAGCAGCTTAGGGGAGGCGGCTCCCGAGCAGTACTTC.

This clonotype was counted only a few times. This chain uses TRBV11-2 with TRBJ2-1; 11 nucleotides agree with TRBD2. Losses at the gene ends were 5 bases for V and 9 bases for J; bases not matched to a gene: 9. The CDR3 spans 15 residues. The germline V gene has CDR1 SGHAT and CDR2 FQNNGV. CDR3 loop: CASSTSGRKLGEQFF. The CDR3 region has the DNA TGTGCCAGCAGCACTAGCGGGAGAAAGTTAGGTGAGCAGTTCTTC. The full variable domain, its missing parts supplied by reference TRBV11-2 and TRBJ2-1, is EAGVAQSPRYKIIEKRQSVAFWCNPISGHATLYWYQQILGQGPKLLIQFQNNGVVDDSQLPKDRFSAERLKGVDSTLKIQPAKLEDSAVYLCASSTSGRKLGEQFFGPGTRLTVL.

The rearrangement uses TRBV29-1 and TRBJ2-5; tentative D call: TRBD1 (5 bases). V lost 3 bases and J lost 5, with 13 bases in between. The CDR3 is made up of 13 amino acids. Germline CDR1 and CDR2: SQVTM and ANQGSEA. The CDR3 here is CSVEKVQGETQYF. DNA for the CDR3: TGCAGCGTTGAGAAGGTGCAGGGTGAGACCCAGTACTTC.

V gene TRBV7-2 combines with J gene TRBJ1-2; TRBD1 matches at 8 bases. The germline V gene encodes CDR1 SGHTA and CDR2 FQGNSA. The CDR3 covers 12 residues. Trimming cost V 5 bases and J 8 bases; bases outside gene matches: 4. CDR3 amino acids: CASSPDRAGYTF. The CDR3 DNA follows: TGTGCCAGCAGCCCGGACAGGGCCGGCTACACCTTC.

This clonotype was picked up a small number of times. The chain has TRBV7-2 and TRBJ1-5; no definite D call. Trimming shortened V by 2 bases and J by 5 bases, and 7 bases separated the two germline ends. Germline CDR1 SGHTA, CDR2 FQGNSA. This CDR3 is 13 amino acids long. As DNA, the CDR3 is TGTGCCAGCAGCTTACAGAGCGATCAGCCCCAGCATTTT. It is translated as CASSLQSDQPQHF.

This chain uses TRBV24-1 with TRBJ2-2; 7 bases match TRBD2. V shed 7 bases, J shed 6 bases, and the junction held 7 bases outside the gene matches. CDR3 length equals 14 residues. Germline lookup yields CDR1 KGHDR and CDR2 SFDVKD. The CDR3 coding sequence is TGTGCCACCAGCCGGGGAGGGCCAGCCGGGGAGCTGTTTTTT. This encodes CATSRGGPAGELFF.

The CDR3: CASSYSTGKNQPQHF. The CDR3, as DNA: TGTGCCAGCAGTTACTCGACAGGGAAGAATCAGCCCCAGCATTTT. J is TRBJ1-5 and V is TRBV6-5; TRBD1 aligns across 7 bases. J lost 4 bases, V lost 0 bases, and 3 bases had no gene match. The CDR3 has 15 residues. Germline loops: CDR1 MNHEY, CDR2 SVGAGI.

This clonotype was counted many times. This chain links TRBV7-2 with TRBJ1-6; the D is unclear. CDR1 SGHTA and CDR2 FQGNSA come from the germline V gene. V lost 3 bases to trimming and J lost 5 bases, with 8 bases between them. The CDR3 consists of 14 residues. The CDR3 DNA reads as TGTGCCAGCAGCTTGAAGAGAGATAATTCACCCCTCCACTTT. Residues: CASSLKRDNSPLHF.

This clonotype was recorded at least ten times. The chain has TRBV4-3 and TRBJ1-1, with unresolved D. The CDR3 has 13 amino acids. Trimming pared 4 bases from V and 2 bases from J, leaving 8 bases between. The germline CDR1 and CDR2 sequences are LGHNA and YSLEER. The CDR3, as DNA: TGCGCCAGCAGCCTAAGCCGCAACACTGAAGCTTTCTTT. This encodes CASSLSRNTEAFF.

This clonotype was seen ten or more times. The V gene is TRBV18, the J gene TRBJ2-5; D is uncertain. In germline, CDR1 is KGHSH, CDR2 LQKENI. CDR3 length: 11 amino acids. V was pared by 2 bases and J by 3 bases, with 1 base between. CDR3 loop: CASSPEETQYF. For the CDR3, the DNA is TGTGCCAGCTCACCAGAAGAGACCCAGTACTTC.

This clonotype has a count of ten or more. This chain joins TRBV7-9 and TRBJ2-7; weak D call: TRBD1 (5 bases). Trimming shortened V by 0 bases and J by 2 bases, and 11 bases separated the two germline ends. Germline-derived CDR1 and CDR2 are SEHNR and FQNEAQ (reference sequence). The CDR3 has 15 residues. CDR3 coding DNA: TGTGCCAGCAGCTTAGCCGCAGGGATCCCCTACGAGCAGTACTTC. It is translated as CASSLAAGIPYEQYF.